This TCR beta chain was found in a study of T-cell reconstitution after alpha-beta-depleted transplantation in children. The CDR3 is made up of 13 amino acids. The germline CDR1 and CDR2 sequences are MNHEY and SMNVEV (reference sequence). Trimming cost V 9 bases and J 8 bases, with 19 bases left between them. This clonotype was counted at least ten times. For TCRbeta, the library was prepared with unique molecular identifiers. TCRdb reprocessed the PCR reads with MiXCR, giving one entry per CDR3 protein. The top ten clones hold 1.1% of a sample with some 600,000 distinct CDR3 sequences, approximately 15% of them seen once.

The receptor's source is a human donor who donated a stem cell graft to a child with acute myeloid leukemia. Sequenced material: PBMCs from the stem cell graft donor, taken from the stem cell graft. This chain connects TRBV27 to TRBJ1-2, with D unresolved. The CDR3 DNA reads TGTGCCAGTTCTTTGACCGGCCTGTTGGGCTACACCTTC. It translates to CASSLTGLLGYTF.